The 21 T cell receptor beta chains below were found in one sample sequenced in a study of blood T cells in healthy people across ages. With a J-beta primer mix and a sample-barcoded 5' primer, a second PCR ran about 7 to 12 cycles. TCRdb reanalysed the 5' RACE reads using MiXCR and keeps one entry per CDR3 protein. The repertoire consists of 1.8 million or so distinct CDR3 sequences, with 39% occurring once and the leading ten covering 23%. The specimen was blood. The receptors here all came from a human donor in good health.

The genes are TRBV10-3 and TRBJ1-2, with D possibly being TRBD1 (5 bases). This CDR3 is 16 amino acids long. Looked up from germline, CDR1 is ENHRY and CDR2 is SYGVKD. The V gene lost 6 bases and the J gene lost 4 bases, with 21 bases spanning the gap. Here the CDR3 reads CAISSDSPSSIYGYTF. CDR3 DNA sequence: TGTGCCATCAGCTCCGACAGCCCTTCATCCATCTATGGCTACACCTTC.

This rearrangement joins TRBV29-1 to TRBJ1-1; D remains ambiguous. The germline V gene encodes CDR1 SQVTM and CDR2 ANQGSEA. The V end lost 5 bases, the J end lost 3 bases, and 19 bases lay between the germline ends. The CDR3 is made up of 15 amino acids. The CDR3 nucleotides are TGCAGCGTTCGAATGCTTTACGGCGGGGACACTGAAGCTTTCTTT. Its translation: CSVRMLYGGDTEAFF. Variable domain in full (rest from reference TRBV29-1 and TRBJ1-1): SAVISQKPSRDICQRGTSLTIQCQVDSQVTMMFWYRQQPGQSLTLIATANQGSEATYESGFVIDKFPISRPNLTFSTLTVSNMSPEDSSIYLCSVRMLYGGDTEAFFGQGTRLTVV.

The CDR3 loop reads CASSENVNTGELFF. In DNA form, the CDR3 reads TGTGCCAGCAGTGAGAATGTTAACACCGGGGAGCTGTTTTTT. V usage is TRBV6-4 and J usage is TRBJ2-2; D gene unclear. CDR1 is MRHNA and CDR2 is SNTAGT in the germline V gene. V was cut by 3 bases and J by 2 bases, with 7 bases left in between. The CDR3 is made up of 14 amino acids.

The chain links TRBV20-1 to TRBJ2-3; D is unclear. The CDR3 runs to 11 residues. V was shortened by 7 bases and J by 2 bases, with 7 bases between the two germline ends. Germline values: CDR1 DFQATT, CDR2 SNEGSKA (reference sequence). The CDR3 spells CSVSNTDTQYF. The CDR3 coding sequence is TGCAGTGTTTCTAACACAGATACGCAGTATTTT.

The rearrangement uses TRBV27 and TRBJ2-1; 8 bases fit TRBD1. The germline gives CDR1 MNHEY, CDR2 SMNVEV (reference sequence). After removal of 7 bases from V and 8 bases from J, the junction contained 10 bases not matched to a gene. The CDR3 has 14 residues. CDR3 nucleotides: TGTGCCAGCAACTCGAGGACAGGGATCGATGAGCAGTTCTTC. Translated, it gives CASNSRTGIDEQFF.

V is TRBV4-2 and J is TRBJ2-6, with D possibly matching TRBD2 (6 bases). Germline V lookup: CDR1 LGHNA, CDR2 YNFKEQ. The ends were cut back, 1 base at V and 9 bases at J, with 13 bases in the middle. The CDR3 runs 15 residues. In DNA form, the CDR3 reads TGTGCCAGCAGCCAAGCCGGAGGGAGGATCAACGTCCTGACTTTC. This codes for CASSQAGGRINVLTF.

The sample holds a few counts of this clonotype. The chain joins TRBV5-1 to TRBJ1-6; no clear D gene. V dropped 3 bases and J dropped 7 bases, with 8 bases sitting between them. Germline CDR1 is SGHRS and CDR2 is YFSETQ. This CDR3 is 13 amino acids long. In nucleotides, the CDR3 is TGCGCCAGCAGCTCAACTCAAAATTCACCCCTCCACTTT. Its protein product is CASSSTQNSPLHF.

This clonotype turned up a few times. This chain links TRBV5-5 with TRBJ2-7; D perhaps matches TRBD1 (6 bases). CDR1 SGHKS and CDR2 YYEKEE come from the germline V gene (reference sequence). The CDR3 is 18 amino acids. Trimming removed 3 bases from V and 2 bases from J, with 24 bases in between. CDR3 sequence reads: CASSSSPGQIGVAYEQYF. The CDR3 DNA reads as TGTGCCAGCAGCTCATCGCCAGGACAGATCGGCGTTGCCTACGAGCAGTACTTC.

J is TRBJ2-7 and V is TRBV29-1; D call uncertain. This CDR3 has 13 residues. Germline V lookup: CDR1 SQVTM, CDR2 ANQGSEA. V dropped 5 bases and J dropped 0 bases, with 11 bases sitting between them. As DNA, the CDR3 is TGCAGCGTTCGGCCAGAGGACTCCTACGAGCAGTACTTC. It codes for CSVRPEDSYEQYF.

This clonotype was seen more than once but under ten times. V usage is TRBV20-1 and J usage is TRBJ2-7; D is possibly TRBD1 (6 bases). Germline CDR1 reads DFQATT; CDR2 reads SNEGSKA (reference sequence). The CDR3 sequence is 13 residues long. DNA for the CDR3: TGCAGCGCCGATAACAGGGAATCCTACGAGCAGTACTTC. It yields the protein CSADNRESYEQYF.

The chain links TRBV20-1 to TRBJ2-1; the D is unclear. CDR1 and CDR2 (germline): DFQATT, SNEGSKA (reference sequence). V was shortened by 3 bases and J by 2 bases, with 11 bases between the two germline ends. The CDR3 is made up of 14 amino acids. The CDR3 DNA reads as TGCAGTGCTAGGACTTATAATACCTACAATGAGCAGTTCTTC. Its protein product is CSARTYNTYNEQFF.

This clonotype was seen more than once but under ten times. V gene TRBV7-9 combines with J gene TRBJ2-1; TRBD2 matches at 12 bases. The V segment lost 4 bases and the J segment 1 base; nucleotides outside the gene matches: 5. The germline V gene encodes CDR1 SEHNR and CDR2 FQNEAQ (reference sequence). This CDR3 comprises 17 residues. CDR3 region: CASSWELAGGSYNEQFF. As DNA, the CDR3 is TGTGCCAGCAGCTGGGAACTAGCGGGGGGTTCCTACAATGAGCAGTTCTTC.

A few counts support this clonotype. The CDR3 loop is CSAGRNNEKLFF. The CDR3 DNA follows: TGCAGCGCCGGACGGAATAATGAAAAACTGTTTTTT. The rearrangement joins TRBV29-1 to TRBJ1-4; no reliable D call. CDR3 length: 12 amino acids. V was cut by 7 bases and J by 4 bases, with 10 bases left in between. From germline, CDR1 is SQVTM and CDR2 ANQGSEA.

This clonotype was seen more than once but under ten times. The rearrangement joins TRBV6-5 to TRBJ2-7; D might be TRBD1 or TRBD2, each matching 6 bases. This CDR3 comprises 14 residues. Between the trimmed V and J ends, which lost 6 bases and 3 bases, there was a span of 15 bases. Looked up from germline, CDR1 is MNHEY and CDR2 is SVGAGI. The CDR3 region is CASSRVGGRYEQYF. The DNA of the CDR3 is TGTGCCAGCAGCCGCGTCGGGGGCCGCTACGAGCAGTACTTC.

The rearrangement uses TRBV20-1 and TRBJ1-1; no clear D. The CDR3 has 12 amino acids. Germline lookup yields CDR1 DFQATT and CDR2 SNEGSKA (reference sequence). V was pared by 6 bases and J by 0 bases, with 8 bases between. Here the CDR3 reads CSAHYMNTEAFF. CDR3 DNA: TGCAGTGCCCATTATATGAACACTGAAGCTTTCTTT.

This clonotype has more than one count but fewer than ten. DNA of the CDR3: TGCGCCAGCAGCCAAGATCTCGGACTAGCGGGGTTGGAAGATACGCAGTATTTT. Translation: CASSQDLGLAGLEDTQYF. The rearrangement uses TRBV4-3 and TRBJ2-3, with 12 positions matching TRBD2. Germline V gene sequence: CDR1 LGHNA, CDR2 YSLEER. The CDR3 extends over 18 amino acids. J lost 5 bases, V lost 0 bases, and 9 bases had no gene match.

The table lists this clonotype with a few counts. CDR3 region: CAAAGTGATKNIQYF. CDR3 coding DNA: TGTGCCGCCGCCGGGACAGGGGCAACCAAAAACATTCAGTACTTC. V usage is TRBV28 and J usage is TRBJ2-4, with 10 bases fitting TRBD1. CDR1 and CDR2 from the germline V gene are MDHEN and SYDVKM. This CDR3 has 15 residues. The J segment lost 2 bases and the V segment lost 11 bases, leaving 9 bases of the junction unmatched.

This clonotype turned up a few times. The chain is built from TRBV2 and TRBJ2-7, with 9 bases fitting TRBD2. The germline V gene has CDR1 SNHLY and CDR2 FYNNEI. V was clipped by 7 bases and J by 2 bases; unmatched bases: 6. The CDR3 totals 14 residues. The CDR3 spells CASMSSGGTYEQYF. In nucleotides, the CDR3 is TGTGCCAGCATGTCCAGCGGGGGGACCTACGAGCAGTACTTC.

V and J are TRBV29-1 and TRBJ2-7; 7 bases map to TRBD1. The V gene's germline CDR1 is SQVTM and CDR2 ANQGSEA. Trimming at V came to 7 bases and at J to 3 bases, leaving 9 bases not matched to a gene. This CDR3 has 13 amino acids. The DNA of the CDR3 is TGCAGCGCTGGACAGGACGATCTCTACGAGCAGTACTTC. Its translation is CSAGQDDLYEQYF.

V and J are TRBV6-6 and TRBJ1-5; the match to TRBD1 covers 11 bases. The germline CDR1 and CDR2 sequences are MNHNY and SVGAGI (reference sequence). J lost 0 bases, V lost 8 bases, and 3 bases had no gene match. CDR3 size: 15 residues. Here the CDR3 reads CASADRGHSNQPQHF. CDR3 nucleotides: TGTGCCAGCGCGGACAGGGGGCATAGCAATCAGCCCCAGCATTTT.

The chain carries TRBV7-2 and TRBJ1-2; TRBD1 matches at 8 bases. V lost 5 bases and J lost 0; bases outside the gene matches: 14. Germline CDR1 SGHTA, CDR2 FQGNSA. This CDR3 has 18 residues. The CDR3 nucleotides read TGTGCCAGCAGCGCGCGCAGCAGGGGGCAGTTTTCTAACTATGGCTACACCTTC. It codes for CASSARSRGQFSNYGYTF.